These 8 T cell receptor beta chains originate from one sample sequenced in a study of vaccination and CD4 T cells after COVID-19. Cultured CD4+ T-cell DNA underwent Oncomine TCR Beta short-read sequencing. TCRdb re-analysed the PCR reads in MiXCR, keeping a single row per CDR3 protein. The repertoire holds fewer than 15,000 distinct CDR3 sequences, roughly 30% seen once, with approximately 17% in the top ten. No antigens are known for them. Treatment in this sample: approximately 11-day PBMC culture with coronavirus spike peptide pools or control peptides (ViraFEST assay). Sequencing was carried out using cultured CD4+ T cells from blood. The receptors stem from a human donor with COVID-19.

This clonotype occurred a few times. This chain uses TRBV10-3 with TRBJ1-5; D unclear. Trimming left V 11 bases short and J 3 bases short, with 14 bases between. Germline V CDR1 and CDR2: ENHRY, SYGVKD. CDR3 length: 13 amino acids. DNA of the CDR3: TGTGCCTCCTTGGGTGGTGACAATCAGCCCCAGCATTTT. Amino acids: CASLGGDNQPQHF.

In its sample, this clonotype is large (0.1 to 1%). The V gene is TRBV20-1, the J gene TRBJ1-4; weak D call: TRBD1 (5 bases). The CDR3 has 13 residues. Trimming pared 1 base from V and 7 bases from J, leaving 10 bases between. Germline values: CDR1 DFQATT, CDR2 SNEGSKA (reference sequence). CDR3 in DNA: TGCAGTGCTAGAGGAAAGGGGCCTGAAAAACTGTTTTTT. As protein: CSARGKGPEKLFF.

This clonotype occurred a few times. This chain joins TRBV6-4 and TRBJ2-3; D is undetermined. Germline lookup yields CDR1 MRHNA and CDR2 SNTAGT. The CDR3 contains 12 residues. V dropped 3 bases and J dropped 3 bases, with 4 bases sitting between them. Here the CDR3 reads CASSDLTDTQYF. CDR3 coding DNA: TGTGCCAGCAGTGATTTGACAGATACGCAGTATTTT.

The chain is built from TRBV11-2 and TRBJ1-5; the D gene is possibly TRBD1 (5 bases). The CDR3 is 13 residues long. V lost 0 bases and J 6 bases, leaving 6 bases between the germline ends. The germline V gene encodes CDR1 SGHAT and CDR2 FQNNGV. The CDR3 region is CASSLDQGQPQHF. CDR3 DNA sequence: TGTGCCAGCAGCTTAGATCAGGGTCAGCCCCAGCATTTT.

Sample share makes this clonotype medium-sized. The CDR3 protein is CASKHRVSGNTIYF. The CDR3 region has the DNA TGTGCCAGCAAACACAGGGTGTCCGGCAACACCATATATTTT. The chain is built from TRBV11-2 and TRBJ1-3; maybe TRBD1 (6 bases). This CDR3 comprises 14 residues. Trimming removed 7 bases from V and 7 bases from J, with 17 bases in between. CDR1 SGHAT and CDR2 FQNNGV come from the germline V gene.

V is TRBV19 and J is TRBJ2-5, with D possibly TRBD2 on 5 matching bases. The V end lost 5 bases, the J end lost 1 base, and 14 bases lay between the germline ends. The V gene's germline CDR1 is LNHDA and CDR2 SQIVND (reference sequence). The CDR3 is made up of 15 amino acids. CDR3 sequence (DNA): TGTGCCAGTAGTGTCCCCTCCGGGGTCCAAGAGACCCAGTACTTC. Its protein is CASSVPSGVQETQYF.

This sequence joins TRBV10-3 and TRBJ2-7, with 8 bases that match TRBD1. The germline CDR1 and CDR2 sequences are ENHRY and SYGVKD. Germline trimming cut 6 bases from V and 5 bases from J; bases unmatched to any gene: 6. The CDR3 loop spans 13 amino acids. The CDR3 sequence: CAIRQTGEDEQYF. The CDR3 nucleotides read TGTGCCATCAGACAGACAGGGGAGGACGAGCAGTACTTC.

This clonotype appeared once. The gene calls are TRBV7-6 and TRBJ1-1, with 8 bases fitting TRBD1. Germline loops: CDR1 SGHVS, CDR2 FNYEAQ. Trimming at V came to 5 bases and at J to 3 bases, leaving 5 bases not matched to a gene. This CDR3 has 14 residues. DNA for the CDR3: TGTGCCAGCAGCATCACAGGGGGTGACACTGAAGCTTTCTTT. Residues: CASSITGGDTEAFF. The full variable domain, rest sourced from reference TRBV7-6 and TRBJ1-1, is GAGVSQSPRYKVTKRGQDVALRCDPISGHVSLYWYRQALGQGPEFLTYFNYEAQQDKSGLPNDRFSAERPEGSISTLTIQRTEQRDSAMYRCASSITGGDTEAFFGQGTRLTVV.